The 10 T cell receptor beta chains below were found in one sample sequenced in a study of T cell responses to AZD1222 COVID-19 vaccine. Method: immunoSEQ multiplex PCR; TCRdb's copy keeps in-frame clones and lacks some. The repertoire holds 150,000 to 200,000 clones, 85% to 90% seen once, with 6.5% to 8.5% in the top ten. The sample consisted of peripheral blood, taken on day 0 of AZD1222 vaccination. The receptors stem from an adult in good health.

The CDR3 protein is CASSQTAGSISFVVPRIYF. The CDR3, as DNA: TGCGCCAGCAGTCAAACCGCGGGCAGCATTTCGTTCGTCGTGCCTCGCATATATTTT. The chain has TRBV23-1 and TRBJ1-3; D ambiguous. TRBV23-1 is recorded as an ORF, its role being uncertain. V lost 2 bases and J 12 bases, leaving 32 bases between the germline ends. The CDR3 sequence is 19 residues long.

The rearrangement uses TRBV28 and TRBJ1-3, with a tentative D call TRBD1 (5 bases). Trimming left V 3 bases short and J 1 base short, with 10 bases between. The germline V gene encodes CDR1 MDHEN and CDR2 SYDVKM. The CDR3 runs 15 residues. The DNA of the CDR3 is TGTGCCAGCAGTTTCTGGGCAGGGTCTGGAAACACCATATATTTT. Translation: CASSFWAGSGNTIYF.

The chain uses TRBV30 and TRBJ1-3; D is unresolved. The V and J ends lost 0 bases and 4 bases respectively, with 13 bases between them. Germline V gives CDR1 GTSNPN, CDR2 SVGIG (reference sequence). CDR3 length equals 15 residues. The CDR3 loop is CAWSVRLGTGNTIYF. In DNA form, the CDR3 reads TGTGCCTGGAGTGTAAGACTTGGAACGGGAAACACCATATATTTT.

This chain uses TRBV21-1 with TRBJ2-5. TRBV21-1 is a pseudogene segment. This CDR3 is built from 17 residues. CDR3 coding DNA: TGTGCCAGCAGCAAATATGGGGCGGGTAGGCGTCAAGAGACCCAGTACTTC. Translating gives CASSKYGAGRRQETQYF.

This rearrangement joins TRBV7-8 to TRBJ1-1; 9 nucleotides match TRBD1. Germline V gene lookup returns CDR1 SGHVS and CDR2 FQNEAQ. This CDR3 has 15 amino acids. Germline trimming cut 2 bases from V and 3 bases from J; bases unmatched to any gene: 4. For the CDR3, the DNA is TGTGCCAGCAGCTTACTACGGACAGGGGACACTGAAGCTTTCTTT. Translated, it gives CASSLLRTGDTEAFF.

The CDR3 coding sequence is TGTGCCAGCAGCCTACTCACTACACCCCACACCGGGGAGCTGTTTTTT. Translating it yields CASSLLTTPHTGELFF. V is TRBV5-6 and J is TRBJ2-2, with unresolved D. CDR3 length: 16 amino acids. Germline CDR1 SGHDT, CDR2 YYEEEE. V shed 4 bases and J shed 3 bases, with 16 bases lying between them.

This chain uses TRBV24-1 with TRBJ1-1; D is unresolved. The CDR3 contains 13 residues. V lost 2 bases to trimming and J lost 1 base, with 4 bases between them. The germline gives CDR1 KGHDR, CDR2 SFDVKD. CDR3 nucleotides: TGTGCCACCAGTGATTACAGGAACACTGAAGCTTTCTTT. Encoded protein: CATSDYRNTEAFF.

V is TRBV28 and J is TRBJ1-1, with D uncertain. The CDR3 sequence is 13 residues long. The germline gives CDR1 MDHEN, CDR2 SYDVKM. Trimming left V 3 bases short and J 4 bases short, with 9 bases between. The CDR3 nucleotides are TGTGCCAGCAGTTTGATGGAGACCACTGAAGCTTTCTTT. The encoded protein is CASSLMETTEAFF.

The chain joins TRBV19 to TRBJ2-1; no definite D call. The CDR3 totals 15 residues. CDR1 and CDR2 from the germline V gene are LNHDA and SQIVND (reference sequence). Trimming stripped 1 base from V and 0 bases from J, with 7 bases between. The CDR3 DNA is TGTGCCAGTAGTATAGCCTACAGCTCCTACAATGAGCAGTTCTTC. Its translation is CASSIAYSSYNEQFF.

The CDR3 DNA sequence: TGTGCCATCAGTGAGGGGCCCGTTTGGGATACGCAGTATTTT. As protein: CAISEGPVWDTQYF. V and J are TRBV10-3 and TRBJ2-3, with D unresolved. Germline assignment: CDR1 ENHRY and CDR2 SYGVKD. CDR3 length: 14 amino acids. V gave up 2 bases and J gave up 6 bases, with 12 bases separating them.